The 26 T cell receptor beta chains below were found in one sample sequenced in a study of technical replicates of blood from a handful of donors. The protocol was immunoSEQ multiplex PCR, while the TCRdb copy is restricted to in-frame clones and leaves out a portion. The sample lists under 95,000 clones; about 93% were seen once. Input material: T cells isolated from PBMCs. These receptors all stem from a human donor in good health.

This chain links TRBV28 with TRBJ1-2; a weak D match, TRBD1 (6 bases). Between the trimmed V and J ends, which lost 5 bases and 1 base, there was a span of 11 bases. The CDR3 is 14 amino acids. Germline lookup yields CDR1 MDHEN and CDR2 SYDVKM. CDR3 nucleotide sequence: TGTGCCAGCAGTCCGGACAGCAGTAACTATGGCTACACCTTC. Encoded protein: CASSPDSSNYGYTF.

The rearrangement joins TRBV29-1 to TRBJ1-2; D ambiguous. The germline V gene has CDR1 SQVTM and CDR2 ANQGSEA. Trimming pared 7 bases from V and 6 bases from J, leaving 12 bases between. There are 11 residues in the CDR3. CDR3 residues: CSAGEFNGYTF. The CDR3 DNA is TGCAGCGCCGGGGAATTCAATGGCTACACCTTC.

V gene TRBV7-6 combines with J gene TRBJ1-4, with D possibly TRBD1 on 5 matching bases. The CDR3 consists of 16 residues. In germline, CDR1 is SGHVS, CDR2 FNYEAQ. Trimming took off 4 bases at V and 5 bases at J, with 17 bases between the two ends. The CDR3: CASSSGTLKSNEKLFF. CDR3 in DNA: TGTGCCAGCAGCTCAGGGACTTTGAAGAGCAATGAAAAACTGTTTTTT.

The chain uses TRBV28 and TRBJ2-7; 8 bases are a match to TRBD1. V shed 8 bases, J shed 0 bases, and the junction held 9 bases outside the gene matches. The V gene's germline CDR1 is MDHEN and CDR2 SYDVKM. The CDR3 extends over 15 amino acids. CDR3 amino acids: CASVHSTGGSYEQYF. In DNA form, the CDR3 reads TGTGCCAGCGTACACAGCACAGGGGGCTCCTACGAGCAGTACTTC.

The chain links TRBV30 to TRBJ1-5; no clear D. The length of the CDR3 is 12 residues. From germline, CDR1 is GTSNPN and CDR2 SVGIG (reference sequence). V was clipped by 5 bases and J by 3 bases, with 8 bases between them. The DNA for the CDR3 is TGTGCCTGGGGAGGACCCAATCAGCCCCAGCATTTT. It is translated as CAWGGPNQPQHF.

V gene TRBV5-1 combines with J gene TRBJ2-1; 10 bases align to TRBD2. The germline gives CDR1 SGHRS, CDR2 YFSETQ. V shed 2 bases and J 4 bases; nucleotides not matched to a gene: 3. The CDR3 covers 15 residues. The CDR3 DNA sequence: TGCGCCAGCAGCTTAGCGGGAGGGTTGTACAATGAGCAGTTCTTC. Its protein is CASSLAGGLYNEQFF.

V and J are TRBV7-6 and TRBJ2-7; possibly TRBD2 for D (6 bases). V was clipped by 5 bases and J by 3 bases, with 20 bases between them. The CDR3 spans 16 residues. In germline, CDR1 is SGHVS, CDR2 FNYEAQ. The CDR3 reads CASSPTVAVGYYEQYF. In DNA form, the CDR3 reads TGTGCCAGCAGCCCTACTGTAGCGGTGGGTTACTACGAGCAGTACTTC.

The V call is TRBV15, the J call TRBJ2-6; D not resolved. CDR1 and CDR2 from the germline V gene are LNHNV and YYDKDF (reference sequence). Between the trimmed V and J ends, which lost 0 bases and 0 bases, there was a span of 15 bases. This CDR3 has 19 amino acids. The CDR3 sequence is CATSRDLKTSHSGANVLTF. In DNA, the CDR3 is TGTGCCACCAGCAGAGATCTGAAGACTTCGCACTCTGGGGCCAACGTCCTGACTTTC. Full variable domain (outside the CDR3, taken from reference TRBV15 and TRBJ2-6): DAMVIQNPRYQVTQFGKPVTLSCSQTLNHNVMYWYQQKSSQAPKLLFHYYDKDFNNEADTPDNFQSRRPNTSFCFLDIRSPGLGDTAMYLCATSRDLKTSHSGANVLTFGAGSRLTVL.

The V gene is TRBV6-8, the J gene TRBJ1-4, with 12 bases aligning to TRBD1. This CDR3 comprises 14 residues. Trimming took 2 bases from V and 8 from J; bases not matched to a gene: 0. Looked up from germline, CDR1 is MNHGY and CDR2 is SAAAGT. The CDR3 sequence is CASSYGTGGEKLFF. CDR3 DNA sequence: TGTGCCAGCAGTTACGGGACAGGGGGCGAAAAACTGTTTTTT.

The chain carries TRBV9 and TRBJ2-2, with 10 bases fitting TRBD1. This CDR3 is built from 18 residues. The V segment lost 3 bases and the J segment 4 bases; nucleotides outside the gene matches: 12. CDR1 is SGDLS and CDR2 is YYNGEE in the germline V gene. The CDR3 DNA reads as TGTGCCAGCAGCGGGGGTGGGTGGGACAGGGGCTTCACCGGGGAGCTGTTTTTT. It is translated as CASSGGGWDRGFTGELFF.

The gene calls are TRBV5-4 and TRBJ2-7; TRBD1 is a possible D gene (5 bases). Germline V gene lookup returns CDR1 SGHNT and CDR2 YYREEE (reference sequence). The CDR3 loop spans 14 amino acids. Trimming cost V 0 bases and J 0 bases, with 7 bases left between them. CDR3 nucleotide sequence: TGTGCCAGCAGCTTGGGACAGTTCTCCTACGAGCAGTACTTC. Protein product: CASSLGQFSYEQYF.

The V call is TRBV19, the J call TRBJ1-2; D perhaps matches TRBD1 (6 bases). The germline gives CDR1 LNHDA, CDR2 SQIVND (reference sequence). With 3 bases removed from V and 8 bases from J, the gap between germline ends came to 19 bases. This CDR3 has 15 residues. CDR3 loop: CASSMGTGWSWGYTF. DNA of the CDR3: TGTGCCAGTAGTATGGGTACAGGGTGGTCTTGGGGCTACACCTTC.

The chain links TRBV5-1 to TRBJ2-1, with 7 bases lining up with TRBD1. V shed 3 bases and J 3 bases; nucleotides not matched to a gene: 18. The CDR3 is 19 amino acids. CDR1 and CDR2 from the germline V gene are SGHRS and YFSETQ. CDR3 loop: CASSSPNTGTQGVYNEQFF. The CDR3 DNA reads TGCGCCAGCAGCTCACCTAACACCGGGACCCAGGGGGTCTACAATGAGCAGTTCTTC.

The chain uses TRBV5-1 and TRBJ2-1, with 11 bases identical to TRBD2. With V trimmed by 3 bases and J by 8 bases, 13 bases remained unmatched. Germline CDR1 reads SGHRS; CDR2 reads YFSETQ. There are 17 residues in the CDR3. In DNA form, the CDR3 reads TGCGCCAGCAGCTCTCTCTTAGCGGGAGGGCCAGAAGATGAGCAGTTCTTC. Its translation is CASSSLLAGGPEDEQFF.

The chain couples TRBV6-5 to TRBJ1-2, with no clear D. This CDR3 spans 11 amino acids. The germline V gene encodes CDR1 MNHEY and CDR2 SVGAGI. V was clipped by 6 bases and J by 9 bases, with 11 bases between them. CDR3 sequence (DNA): TGTGCCAGCAGCCCCGGTGGGCGCTACACCTTC. Encoded protein: CASSPGGRYTF.

V usage is TRBV19 and J usage is TRBJ2-3; TRBD2 is a possible D gene (6 bases). The CDR3 spans 13 residues. Germline lookup yields CDR1 LNHDA and CDR2 SQIVND (reference sequence). The V end was cut by 6 bases, the J end by 3 bases, with 10 bases between. The CDR3 reads CASREGRTDTQYF. In DNA, the CDR3 is TGTGCCAGTAGGGAGGGTAGAACAGATACGCAGTATTTT.

This clone turned up a few times. V gene TRBV4-1 combines with J gene TRBJ2-2, with 10 bases lining up with TRBD2. The CDR3 is 18 residues long. Germline loops: CDR1 MGHRA, CDR2 YSYEKL. V was pared by 1 base and J by 5 bases, with 10 bases of the junction left unmatched. This CDR3 is CASSQGGLAGVGTGELFF. CDR3 in DNA: TGCGCCAGCAGCCAAGGAGGCCTAGCGGGAGTTGGAACCGGGGAGCTGTTTTTT.

The chain has TRBV29-1 and TRBJ2-2; possibly TRBD1 for D (5 bases). The CDR3 has 13 residues. The germline V gene encodes CDR1 SQVTM and CDR2 ANQGSEA. V was shortened by 6 bases and J by 2 bases, with 10 bases between the two germline ends. For the CDR3, the DNA is TGCAGCGTCCAGACAGACAACACCGGGGAGCTGTTTTTT. This translates into CSVQTDNTGELFF.

In this sample, this clone turned up once. The CDR3: CASSRLTFQYF. As DNA, the CDR3 is TGTGCCAGTAGTAGGCTGACATTTCAGTATTTT. The genes are TRBV19 and TRBJ2-3; no reliable D call. V dropped 4 bases and J dropped 12 bases, with 11 bases sitting between them. This CDR3 region has 11 residues. CDR1 and CDR2 (germline): LNHDA, SQIVND (reference sequence).

J is TRBJ2-5 and V is TRBV5-4; D is possibly TRBD2 (6 bases). Trimming left V 7 bases short and J 5 bases short, with 18 bases between. Germline loops: CDR1 SGHNT, CDR2 YYREEE (reference sequence). The CDR3 consists of 14 residues. This chain's CDR3 is CASAASATSETQYF. The CDR3 coding sequence is TGTGCCAGCGCAGCTAGCGCGACCAGCGAGACCCAGTACTTC.

The chain combines TRBV25-1 with TRBJ2-7; no firm D call. Germline V gene sequence: CDR1 MGHDK, CDR2 SYGVNS. Between the trimmed V and J ends, which lost 3 bases and 1 base, there was a span of 7 bases. The CDR3 totals 13 residues. The CDR3 sequence: CASSDHGSYEQYF. The CDR3 bases are TGTGCCAGCAGTGACCACGGGTCCTACGAGCAGTACTTC.

The genes are TRBV2 and TRBJ2-1; TRBD1 agrees at 12 bases. The length of the CDR3 is 14 residues. J was trimmed by 6 bases and V by 8 bases; bases with no gene match: 5. Germline CDR1 reads SNHLY; CDR2 reads FYNNEI. The CDR3 protein is CASPGQGAANEQFF. In DNA form, the CDR3 reads TGTGCCAGCCCGGGACAGGGGGCTGCCAATGAGCAGTTCTTC.

The chain uses TRBV27 and TRBJ2-4, with 9 bases identical to TRBD1. The CDR3 is made up of 14 amino acids. Germline loops: CDR1 MNHEY, CDR2 SMNVEV (reference sequence). V was pared by 5 bases and J by 5 bases, with 4 bases of the junction left unmatched. CDR3 nucleotide sequence: TGTGCCAGCAGTCCCGGGACAGGGCAAAACATTCAGTACTTC. It yields the protein CASSPGTGQNIQYF.

The gene calls are TRBV6-5 and TRBJ1-1, with 8 bases matching TRBD1. CDR1 is MNHEY and CDR2 is SVGAGI in the germline V gene. This CDR3 has 16 residues. J gave up 8 bases and V 0 bases, and 11 bases lay outside the gene matches. The CDR3 DNA sequence: TGTGCCAGCAGTTACTCGATGGACAGGGCCCGTTGGGAAGCTTTCTTT. It is translated as CASSYSMDRARWEAFF.

This clone was recorded only once. This chain connects TRBV2 to TRBJ2-7; 9 bases are a match to TRBD1. Germline values: CDR1 SNHLY, CDR2 FYNNEI. The V segment lost 3 bases and the J segment 5 bases; nucleotides outside the gene matches: 2. The CDR3 has 13 residues. CDR3 bases: TGTGCCAGCAGTGAGTGGGACAGGGACGAGCAGTACTTC. The encoded protein is CASSEWDRDEQYF.

The J gene is TRBJ1-2, the V gene TRBV18, with TRBD1 matching 11 bases. Germline trimming cut 4 bases from V and 5 bases from J; bases unmatched to any gene: 21. This CDR3 has 20 residues. Germline loops: CDR1 KGHSH, CDR2 LQKENI. The CDR3 here is CASSLTPGRTGGPGSYGYTF. The DNA of the CDR3 is TGTGCCAGCTCACTCACCCCAGGCAGGACAGGGGGCCCCGGATCATATGGCTACACCTTC.